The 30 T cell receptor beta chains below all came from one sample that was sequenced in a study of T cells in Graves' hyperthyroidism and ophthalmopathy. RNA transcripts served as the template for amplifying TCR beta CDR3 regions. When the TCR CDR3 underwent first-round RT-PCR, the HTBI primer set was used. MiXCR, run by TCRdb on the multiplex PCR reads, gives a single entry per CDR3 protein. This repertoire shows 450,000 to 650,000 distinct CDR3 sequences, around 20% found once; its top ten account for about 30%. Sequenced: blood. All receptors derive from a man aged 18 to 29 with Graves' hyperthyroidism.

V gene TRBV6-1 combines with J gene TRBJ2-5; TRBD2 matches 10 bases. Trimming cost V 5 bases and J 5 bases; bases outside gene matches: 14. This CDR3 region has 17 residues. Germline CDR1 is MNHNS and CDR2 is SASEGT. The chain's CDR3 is CASSPPGASGGGETQYF. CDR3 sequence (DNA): TGTGCCAGCAGTCCCCCCGGGGCTAGCGGGGGTGGGGAGACCCAGTACTTC.

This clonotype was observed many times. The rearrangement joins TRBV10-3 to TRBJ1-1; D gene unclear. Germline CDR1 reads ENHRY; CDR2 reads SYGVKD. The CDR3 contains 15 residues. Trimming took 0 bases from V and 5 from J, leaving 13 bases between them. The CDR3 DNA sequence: TGTGCCATCAGTGAGTCCCACGGTATTGGGACTGAAGCTTTCTTT. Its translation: CAISESHGIGTEAFF.

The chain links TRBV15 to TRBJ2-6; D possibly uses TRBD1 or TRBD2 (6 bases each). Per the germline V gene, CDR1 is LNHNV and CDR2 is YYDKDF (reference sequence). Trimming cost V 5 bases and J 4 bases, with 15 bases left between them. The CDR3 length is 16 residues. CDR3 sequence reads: CATSVGGFSGANVLTF. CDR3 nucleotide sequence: TGTGCCACCAGCGTAGGGGGGTTTTCCGGGGCCAACGTCCTGACTTTC.

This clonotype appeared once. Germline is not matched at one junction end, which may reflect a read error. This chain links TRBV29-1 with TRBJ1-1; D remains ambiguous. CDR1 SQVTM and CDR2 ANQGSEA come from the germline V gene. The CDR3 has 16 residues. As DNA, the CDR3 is TGCAGCGTTGAAGGGTGGGAGGCAGACCCGAACACTGAAGCTTGCTTT. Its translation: CSVEGWEADPNTEACF.

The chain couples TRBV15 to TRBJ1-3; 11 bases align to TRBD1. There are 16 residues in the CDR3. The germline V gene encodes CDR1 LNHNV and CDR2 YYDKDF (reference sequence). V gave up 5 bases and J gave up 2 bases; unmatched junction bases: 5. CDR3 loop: CATSRGDRGAGNTIYF. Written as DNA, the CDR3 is TGTGCCACCAGCCGGGGGGACAGGGGGGCTGGAAACACCATATATTTT.

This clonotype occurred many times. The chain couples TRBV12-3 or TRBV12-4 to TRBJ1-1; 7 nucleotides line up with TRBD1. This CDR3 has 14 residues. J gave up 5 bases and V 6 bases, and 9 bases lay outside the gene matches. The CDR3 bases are TGTGCCAGCAGGACAGGGCTCATTGGGACTGAAGCTTTCTTT. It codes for CASRTGLIGTEAFF.

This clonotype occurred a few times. The CDR3 reads CASSPQGSPEAFF. As DNA, the CDR3 is TGTGCCAGCAGCCCCCAGGGAAGTCCTGAAGCTTTCTTT. The rearrangement links TRBV7-8 to TRBJ1-1; TRBD1 might be the D (5 bases). Germline V gives CDR1 SGHVS, CDR2 FQNEAQ. This CDR3 comprises 13 residues. Trimming pared 5 bases from V and 6 bases from J, leaving 13 bases between.

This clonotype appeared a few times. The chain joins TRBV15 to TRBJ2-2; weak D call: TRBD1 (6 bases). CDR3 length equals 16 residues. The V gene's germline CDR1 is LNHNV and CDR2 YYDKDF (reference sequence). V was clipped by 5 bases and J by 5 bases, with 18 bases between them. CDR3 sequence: CATSPTGAPGTGELFF. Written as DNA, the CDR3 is TGTGCCACCAGCCCGACAGGCGCCCCGGGGACCGGGGAGCTGTTTTTT.

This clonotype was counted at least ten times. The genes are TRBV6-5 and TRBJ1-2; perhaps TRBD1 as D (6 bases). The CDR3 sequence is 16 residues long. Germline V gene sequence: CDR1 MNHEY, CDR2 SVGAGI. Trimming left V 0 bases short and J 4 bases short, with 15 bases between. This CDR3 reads CASSYSNRAFGYGYTF. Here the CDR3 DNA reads TGTGCCAGCAGTTACTCAAACAGGGCTTTCGGCTATGGCTACACCTTC.

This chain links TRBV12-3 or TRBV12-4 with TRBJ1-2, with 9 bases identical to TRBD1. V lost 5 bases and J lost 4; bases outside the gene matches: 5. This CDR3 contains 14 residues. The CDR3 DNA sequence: TGTGCCAGCAGTCCCCCGGGACAGGGCTATGGCTACACCTTC. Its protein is CASSPPGQGYGYTF.

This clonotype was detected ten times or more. The CDR3 nucleotides are TGTGCCAGCAGCTACGTTCACACCTACGAGCAGTACTTC. It is translated as CASSYVHTYEQYF. This chain connects TRBV6-5 to TRBJ2-7; no definite D call. The CDR3 is made up of 13 amino acids. V lost 6 bases and J lost 2, with 11 bases in between. Germline CDR1 and CDR2: MNHEY and SVGAGI.

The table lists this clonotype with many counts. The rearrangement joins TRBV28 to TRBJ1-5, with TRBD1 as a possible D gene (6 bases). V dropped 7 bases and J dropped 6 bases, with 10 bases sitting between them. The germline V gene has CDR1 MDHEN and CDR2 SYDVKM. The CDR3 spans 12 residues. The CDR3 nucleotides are TGTGCCAGCATTCAGGGGACTCAGCCCCAGCATTTT. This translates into CASIQGTQPQHF.

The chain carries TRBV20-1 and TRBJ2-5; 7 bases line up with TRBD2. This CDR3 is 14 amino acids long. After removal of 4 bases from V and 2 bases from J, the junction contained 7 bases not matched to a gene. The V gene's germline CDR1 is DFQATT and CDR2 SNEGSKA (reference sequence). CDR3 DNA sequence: TGCAGTGCTACAAGCGGGGCTCTTCAAGAGACCCAGTACTTC. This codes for CSATSGALQETQYF.

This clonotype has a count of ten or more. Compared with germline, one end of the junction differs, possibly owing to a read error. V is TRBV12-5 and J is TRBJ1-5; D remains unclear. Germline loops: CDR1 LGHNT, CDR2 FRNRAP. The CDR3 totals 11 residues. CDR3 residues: CTSGLHQPQHF. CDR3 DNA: TGTACTAGTGGGTTACATCAGCCCCAGCATTTT.

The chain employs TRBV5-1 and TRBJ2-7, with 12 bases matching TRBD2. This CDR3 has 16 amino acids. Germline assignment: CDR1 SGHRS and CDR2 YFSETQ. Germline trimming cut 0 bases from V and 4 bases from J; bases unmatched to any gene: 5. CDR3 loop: CASSLVPSGGAYEQYF. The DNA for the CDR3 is TGCGCCAGCAGCTTGGTCCCTAGCGGGGGGGCGTACGAGCAGTACTTC.

Written as DNA, the CDR3 is TGTGCCAGCAGGGCGGGAGGGGGGTACACTGAAGCTTTCTTT. Translating gives CASRAGGGYTEAFF. The rearrangement joins TRBV28 to TRBJ1-1; weak D call: TRBD1 (6 bases). The V end was cut by 6 bases, the J end by 3 bases, with 14 bases between. In germline, CDR1 is MDHEN, CDR2 SYDVKM. The CDR3 spans 14 residues. The full variable domain, its missing parts supplied by reference TRBV28 and TRBJ1-1, is DVKVTQSSRYLVKRTGEKVFLECVQDMDHENMFWYRQDPGLGLRLIYFSYDVKMKEKGDIPEGYSVSREKKERFSLILESASTNQTSMYLCASRAGGGYTEAFFGQGTRLTVV.

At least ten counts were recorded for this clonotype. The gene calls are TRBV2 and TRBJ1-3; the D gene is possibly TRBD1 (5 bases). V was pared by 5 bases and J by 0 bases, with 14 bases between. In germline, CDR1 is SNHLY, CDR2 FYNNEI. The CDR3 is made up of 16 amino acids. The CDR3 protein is CASSILLTVSGNTIYF. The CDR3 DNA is TGTGCCAGCAGTATTCTTCTGACAGTCTCTGGAAACACCATATATTTT. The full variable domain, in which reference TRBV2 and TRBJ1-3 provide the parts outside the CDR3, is EPEVTQTPSHQVTQMGQEVILRCVPISNHLYFYWYRQILGQKVEFLVSFYNNEISEKSEIFDDQFSVERPDGSNFTLKIRSTKLEDSAMYFCASSILLTVSGNTIYFGEGSWLTVV.

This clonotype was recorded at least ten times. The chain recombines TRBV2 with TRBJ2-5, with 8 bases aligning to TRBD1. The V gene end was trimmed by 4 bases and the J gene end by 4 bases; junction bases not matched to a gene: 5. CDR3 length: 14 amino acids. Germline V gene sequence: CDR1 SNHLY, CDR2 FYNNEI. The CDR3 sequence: CASSAGQGGETQYF. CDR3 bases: TGTGCCAGCAGTGCTGGACAGGGCGGAGAGACCCAGTACTTC.

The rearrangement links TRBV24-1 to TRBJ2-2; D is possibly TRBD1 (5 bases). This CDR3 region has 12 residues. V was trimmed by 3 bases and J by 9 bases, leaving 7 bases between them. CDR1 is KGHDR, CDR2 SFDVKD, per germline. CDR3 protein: CATSDGARELFF. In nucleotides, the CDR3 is TGTGCCACCAGTGATGGGGCCCGGGAGCTGTTTTTT.

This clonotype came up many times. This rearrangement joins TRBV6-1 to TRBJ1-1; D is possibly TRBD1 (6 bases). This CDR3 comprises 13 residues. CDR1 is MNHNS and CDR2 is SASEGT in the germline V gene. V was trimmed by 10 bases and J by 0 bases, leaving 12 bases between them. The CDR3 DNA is TGTGCCACGGAAACAGGGTTGAACACTGAAGCTTTCTTT. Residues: CATETGLNTEAFF.

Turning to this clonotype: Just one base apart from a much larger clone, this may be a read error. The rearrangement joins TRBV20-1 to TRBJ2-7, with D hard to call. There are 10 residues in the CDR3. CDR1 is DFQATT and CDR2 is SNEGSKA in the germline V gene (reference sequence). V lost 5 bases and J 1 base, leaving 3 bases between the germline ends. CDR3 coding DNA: TGCAGTGCTGTTTCCTACGAGCAGTACTTC. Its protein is CSAVSYEQYF.

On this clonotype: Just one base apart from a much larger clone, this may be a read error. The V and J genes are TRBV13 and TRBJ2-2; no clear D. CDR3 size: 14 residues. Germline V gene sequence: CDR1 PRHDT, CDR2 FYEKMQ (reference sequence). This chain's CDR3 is CVSSLNAYTGELFF. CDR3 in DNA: TGTGTCAGCAGCTTAAACGCCTACACCGGGGAGCTGTTTTTT.

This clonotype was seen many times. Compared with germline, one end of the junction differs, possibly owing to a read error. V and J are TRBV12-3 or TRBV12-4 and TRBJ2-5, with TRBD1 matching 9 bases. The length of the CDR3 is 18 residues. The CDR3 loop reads CTSSFDLGQGRREETQYF. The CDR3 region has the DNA TGTACCAGCAGTTTCGATTTGGGACAGGGTCGGCGAGAAGAGACCCAGTACTTC.

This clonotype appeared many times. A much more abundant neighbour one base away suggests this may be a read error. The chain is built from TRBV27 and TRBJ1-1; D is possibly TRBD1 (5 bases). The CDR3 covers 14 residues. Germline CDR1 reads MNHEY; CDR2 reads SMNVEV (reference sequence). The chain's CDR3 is CASSGGTVNTEACF. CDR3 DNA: TGTGCCAGCTCCGGAGGGACCGTTAACACTGAAGCTTGCTTT.

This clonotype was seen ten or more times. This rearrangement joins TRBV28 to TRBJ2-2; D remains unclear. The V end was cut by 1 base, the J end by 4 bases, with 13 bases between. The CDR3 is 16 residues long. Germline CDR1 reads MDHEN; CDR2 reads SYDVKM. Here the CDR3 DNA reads TGTGCCAGCAGTTTATCGCAGTCCCCGGGCACCGGGGAGCTGTTTTTT. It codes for CASSLSQSPGTGELFF. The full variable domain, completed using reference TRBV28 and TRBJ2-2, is DVKVTQSSRYLVKRTGEKVFLECVQDMDHENMFWYRQDPGLGLRLIYFSYDVKMKEKGDIPEGYSVSREKKERFSLILESASTNQTSMYLCASSLSQSPGTGELFFGEGSRLTVL.

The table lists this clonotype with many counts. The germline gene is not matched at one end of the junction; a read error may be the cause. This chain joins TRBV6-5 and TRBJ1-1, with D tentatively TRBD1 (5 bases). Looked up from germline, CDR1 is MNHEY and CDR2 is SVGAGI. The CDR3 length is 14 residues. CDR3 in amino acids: CTSSYFVGDTEAFF. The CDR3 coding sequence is TGTACCAGCAGTTACTTCGTGGGGGACACTGAAGCTTTCTTT.

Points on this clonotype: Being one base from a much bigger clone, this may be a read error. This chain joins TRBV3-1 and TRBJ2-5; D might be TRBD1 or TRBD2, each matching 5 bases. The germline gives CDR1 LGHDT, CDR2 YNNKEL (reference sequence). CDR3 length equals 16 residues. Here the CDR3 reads CASSQEGWGTQETQDF. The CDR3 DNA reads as TGTGCCAGCAGCCAAGAGGGGTGGGGGACCCAAGAGACCCAGGACTTC.

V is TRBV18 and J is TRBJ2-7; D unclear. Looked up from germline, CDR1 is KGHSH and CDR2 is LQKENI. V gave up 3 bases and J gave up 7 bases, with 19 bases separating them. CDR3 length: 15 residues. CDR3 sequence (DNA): TGTGCCAGCTCACCCCCCGACGGGCACAAAACGGAGCAGTACTTC. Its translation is CASSPPDGHKTEQYF. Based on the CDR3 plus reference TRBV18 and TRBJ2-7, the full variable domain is NAGVMQNPRHLVRRRGQEARLRCSPMKGHSHVYWYRQLPEEGLKFMVYLQKENIIDESGMPKERFSAEFPKEGPSILRIQQVVRGDSAAYFCASSPPDGHKTEQYFGPGTRLTVT.

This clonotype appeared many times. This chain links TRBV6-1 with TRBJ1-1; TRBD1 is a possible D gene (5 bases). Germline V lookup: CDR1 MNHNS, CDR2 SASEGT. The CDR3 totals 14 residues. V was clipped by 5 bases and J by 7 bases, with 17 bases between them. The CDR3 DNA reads TGTGCCAGCAGTACAACGGGCGCAGGGAATGAAGCTTTCTTT. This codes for CASSTTGAGNEAFF.

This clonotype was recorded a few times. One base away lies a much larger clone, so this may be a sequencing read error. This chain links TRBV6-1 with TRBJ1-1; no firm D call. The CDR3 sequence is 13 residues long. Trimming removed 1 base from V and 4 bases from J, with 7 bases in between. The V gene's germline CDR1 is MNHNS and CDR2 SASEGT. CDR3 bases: TGTGCCAGCAGTGAAGGGAGGAGCACTGAAGCTTTCTTT. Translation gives CASSEGRSTEAFF.